The entry that follows covers one T cell receptor (beta chain) sequence. Antigen specificity is unknown. This specimen includes other DNA sequences encoding the same CDR3. The material for each subset, its genomic DNA, was split evenly across several immunoSEQ plates. Using immunoSEQ multiplex PCR, the repertoire was profiled, and TCRdb retains in-frame clones only, with some absent. Of approximately 2.4 million clones listed, around 95% are singletons. This sample is drawn from a study of shared clonotypes between healthy human individuals. The donors were all Caucasian adults (living in Nashville, Tennessee). Study-wide points: Naive CD4 clonotype sharing across several donors was around 5.5%. Clonotype sharing among the donors was expected to vary with sequencing depth.

V lost 1 base, J lost 1 base, and 2 bases stayed unmatched. Looked up from germline, CDR1 is MDHEN and CDR2 is SYDVKM. The CDR3 spans 15 residues. The clonotype comes from a man in his late teens or twenties in good health. V usage is TRBV28 and J usage is TRBJ2-7; 9 bases line up with TRBD1. Sequenced material: naive CD4+ T cells sorted from blood. The subset: CD45RA+ positively selected. DNA of the CDR3: TGTGCCAGCAGTTTATCCGGACAGGGGTCCTACGAGCAGTACTTC. It encodes CASSLSGQGSYEQYF.